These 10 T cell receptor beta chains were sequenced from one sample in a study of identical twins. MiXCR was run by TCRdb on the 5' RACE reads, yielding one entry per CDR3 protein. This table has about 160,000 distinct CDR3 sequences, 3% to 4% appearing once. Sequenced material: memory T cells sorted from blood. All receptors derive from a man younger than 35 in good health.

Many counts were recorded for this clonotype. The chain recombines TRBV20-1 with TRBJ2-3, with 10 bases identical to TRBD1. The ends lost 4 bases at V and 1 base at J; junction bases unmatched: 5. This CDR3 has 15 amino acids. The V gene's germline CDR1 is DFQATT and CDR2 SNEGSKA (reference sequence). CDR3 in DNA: TGCAGTGCTAACCGGGACAGGGGAGGCACAGATACGCAGTATTTT. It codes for CSANRDRGGTDTQYF.

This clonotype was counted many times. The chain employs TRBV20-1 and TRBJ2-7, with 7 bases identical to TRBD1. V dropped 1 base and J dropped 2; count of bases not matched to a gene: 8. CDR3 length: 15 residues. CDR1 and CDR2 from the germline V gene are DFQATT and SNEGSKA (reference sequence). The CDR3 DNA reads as TGCAGTGCTAGAGGCCAGGGACAGTTAGCCTACGAGCAGTACGTC. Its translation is CSARGQGQLAYEQYV.

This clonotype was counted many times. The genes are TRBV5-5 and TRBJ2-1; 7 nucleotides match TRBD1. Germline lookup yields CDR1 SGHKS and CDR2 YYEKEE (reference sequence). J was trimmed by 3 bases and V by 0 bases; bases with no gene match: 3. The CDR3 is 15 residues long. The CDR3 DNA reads TGTGCCAGCAGCTTGGGACAGGGCTTCTACAATGAGCAGTTCTTC. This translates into CASSLGQGFYNEQFF.

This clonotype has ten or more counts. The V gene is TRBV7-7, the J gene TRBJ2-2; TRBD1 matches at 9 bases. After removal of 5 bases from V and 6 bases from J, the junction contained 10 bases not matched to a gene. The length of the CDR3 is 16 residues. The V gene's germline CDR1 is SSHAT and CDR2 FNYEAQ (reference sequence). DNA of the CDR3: TGTGCCAGCAGCCACCGTTCGGGACAGGGTTCCGGGGAGCTGTTTTTT. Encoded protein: CASSHRSGQGSGELFF. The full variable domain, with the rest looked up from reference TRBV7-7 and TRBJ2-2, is GAGVSQSPRYKVTKRGQDVTLRCDPISSHATLYWYQQALGQGPEFLTYFNYEAQPDKSGLPSDRFSAERPEGSISTLTIQRTEQRDSAMYRCASSHRSGQGSGELFFGEGSRLTVL.

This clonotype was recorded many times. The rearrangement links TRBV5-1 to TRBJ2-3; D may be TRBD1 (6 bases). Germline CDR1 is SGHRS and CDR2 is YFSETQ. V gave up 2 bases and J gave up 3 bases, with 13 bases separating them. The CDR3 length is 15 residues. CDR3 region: CASSLQGEWTDTQYF. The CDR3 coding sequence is TGCGCCAGCAGCTTACAGGGAGAGTGGACAGATACGCAGTATTTT.

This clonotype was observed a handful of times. CDR3 protein: CAWSAPAEWNYGYTF. The DNA for the CDR3 is TGTGCCTGGAGTGCTCCTGCAGAGTGGAACTATGGCTACACCTTC. J is TRBJ1-2 and V is TRBV30, with D unclear. Per the germline V gene, CDR1 is GTSNPN and CDR2 is SVGIG (reference sequence). Trimming took 1 base from V and 2 from J, leaving 14 bases between them. The CDR3 runs to 15 residues.

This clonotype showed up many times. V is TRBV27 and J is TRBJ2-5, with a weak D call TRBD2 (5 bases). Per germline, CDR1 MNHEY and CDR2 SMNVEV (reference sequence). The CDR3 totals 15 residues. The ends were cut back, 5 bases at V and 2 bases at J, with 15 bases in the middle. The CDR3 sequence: CASSPSWEIQETQYF. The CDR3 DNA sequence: TGTGCCAGCAGTCCGTCGTGGGAGATACAAGAGACCCAGTACTTC.

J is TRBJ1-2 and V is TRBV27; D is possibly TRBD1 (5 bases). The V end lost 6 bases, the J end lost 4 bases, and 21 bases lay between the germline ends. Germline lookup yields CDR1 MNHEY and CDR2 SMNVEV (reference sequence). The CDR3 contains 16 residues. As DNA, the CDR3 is TGTGCCAGCAGACGGGGTCCGGGGCAGGGATTCTATGGCTACACCTTC. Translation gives CASRRGPGQGFYGYTF.

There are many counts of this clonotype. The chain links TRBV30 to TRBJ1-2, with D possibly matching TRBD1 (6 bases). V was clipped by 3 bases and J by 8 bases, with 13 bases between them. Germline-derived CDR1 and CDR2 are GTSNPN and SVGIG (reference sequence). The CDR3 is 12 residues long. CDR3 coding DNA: TGTGCCTGGAGCTCAGGGGTTGGGGGCTACACCTTC. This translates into CAWSSGVGGYTF. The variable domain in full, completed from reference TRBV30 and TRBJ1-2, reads SQTIHQWPATLVQPVGSPLSLECTVEGTSNPNLYWYRQAAGRGLQLLFYSVGIGQISSEVPQNLSASRPQDRQFILSSKKLLLSDSGFYLCAWSSGVGGYTFGSGTRLTVV.

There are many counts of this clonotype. In nucleotides, the CDR3 is TGTGCCAGCAGCTTGCAACTAGCGGGGGTGCCTTACACAGATACGCAGTATTTT. This translates into CASSLQLAGVPYTDTQYF. The chain combines TRBV7-2 with TRBJ2-3; 11 nucleotides match TRBD2. CDR3 length: 18 amino acids. J lost 2 bases, V lost 3 bases, and 10 bases had no gene match. Per germline, CDR1 SGHTA and CDR2 FQGNSA.